The 14 T cell receptor beta chains below were found in one sample sequenced in a study of T-cell memory formation after mild COVID-19. TCRdb reanalysed the 5' RACE reads using MiXCR and keeps one entry per CDR3 protein. The repertoire holds approximately 300,000 distinct CDR3 sequences, with less than 20% as singletons. Sequencing input: PBMCs or a T cell subset sorted from them (not recorded which). All receptors derive from a man aged 18 to 30 who had mild COVID-19 (a few samples of this study predate the infection). Cell type and time point are not known.

This clonotype turned up a few times. The chain is built from TRBV15 and TRBJ1-6; 11 nucleotides match TRBD1. The V gene's germline CDR1 is LNHNV and CDR2 YYDKDF (reference sequence). The CDR3 has 14 amino acids. J lost 10 bases, V lost 3 bases, and 2 bases had no gene match. CDR3 bases: TGTGCCACCAGCAGGGACAGGGGGCCCTCACCCCTCCACTTT. Amino acids: CATSRDRGPSPLHF.

This clonotype came up a few times. The J gene is TRBJ2-3, the V gene TRBV5-1; a possible D gene is TRBD1 (5 bases). Trimming took off 0 bases at V and 1 base at J, with 9 bases between the two ends. This CDR3 comprises 15 residues. Germline lookup yields CDR1 SGHRS and CDR2 YFSETQ. The CDR3 here is CASSLAGIRTDTQYF. CDR3 bases: TGCGCCAGCAGCTTGGCAGGGATTCGCACAGATACGCAGTATTTT.

The CDR3 DNA is TGTGCCAGCACCGGGACAGGGTATTACAATGAGCAGTTCTTC. Its translation is CASTGTGYYNEQFF. The chain carries TRBV6-1 and TRBJ2-1, with TRBD1 matching 9 bases. The CDR3 spans 14 residues. V lost 7 bases and J lost 4; bases outside the gene matches: 5. CDR1 is MNHNS and CDR2 is SASEGT in the germline V gene.

This clonotype appeared a few times. The chain combines TRBV11-1 with TRBJ1-1, with 9 bases matching TRBD1. The CDR3 sequence is 15 residues long. The V and J ends lost 5 bases and 3 bases, in that order; junction bases with no gene match: 7. Germline V gene lookup returns CDR1 SGHAT and CDR2 FQDESV (reference sequence). The DNA of the CDR3 is TGTGCCAGCAGCCCCTGGACAGGGGTTCACACTGAAGCTTTCTTT. Translation gives CASSPWTGVHTEAFF.

This clonotype was picked up many times. The chain is built from TRBV12-3 or TRBV12-4 and TRBJ2-7; 11 positions match TRBD2. CDR3 length: 16 amino acids. The V and J ends lost 6 bases and 4 bases, in that order; junction bases with no gene match: 11. The CDR3 reads CASSPLRLAGIYEQYF. The CDR3, as DNA: TGTGCCAGCAGCCCGCTGCGACTAGCGGGGATATACGAGCAGTACTTC.

This chain joins TRBV29-1 and TRBJ2-1, with a weak D call TRBD2 (6 bases). The CDR3 is made up of 14 amino acids. V lost 7 bases and J 1 base, leaving 14 bases between the germline ends. Per germline, CDR1 SQVTM and CDR2 ANQGSEA. CDR3 sequence (DNA): TGCAGCGCCCTCCAGAGCGGGTCCTACAATGAGCAGTTCTTC. Translating it yields CSALQSGSYNEQFF.

This clonotype was seen many times. The rearrangement joins TRBV7-2 to TRBJ2-3; 11 nucleotides agree with TRBD2. The germline CDR1 and CDR2 sequences are SGHTA and FQGNSA. The CDR3 has 15 amino acids. With V trimmed by 5 bases and J by 4 bases, 5 bases remained unmatched. CDR3 nucleotide sequence: TGTGCCAGCAGCGGTAGCGGGGGGGCCCCAGATACGCAGTATTTT. Its protein is CASSGSGGAPDTQYF.

This clonotype was found many times. The genes are TRBV6-5 and TRBJ2-7, with unresolved D. The CDR3 is made up of 13 amino acids. V shed 4 bases and J shed 6 bases, with 13 bases lying between them. Germline lookup yields CDR1 MNHEY and CDR2 SVGAGI. CDR3 region: CASSSFPRSEQYV. CDR3 coding DNA: TGTGCCAGCAGTTCCTTTCCCCGCAGCGAGCAGTACGTC.

The chain joins TRBV30 to TRBJ2-3; the match to TRBD2 covers 15 bases. The CDR3 spans 16 residues. Trimming at V came to 2 bases and at J to 6 bases, leaving 6 bases not matched to a gene. Germline V gene lookup returns CDR1 GTSNPN and CDR2 SVGIG (reference sequence). The CDR3 nucleotides read TGTGCCTGGAGTCTGGGACTAGCGGGGGGATTGGATACGCAGTATTTT. Protein sequence: CAWSLGLAGGLDTQYF.

This chain connects TRBV7-9 to TRBJ1-3; perhaps TRBD1 as D (6 bases). Germline values: CDR1 SEHNR, CDR2 FQNEAQ (reference sequence). Trimming shortened V by 7 bases and J by 4 bases, and 14 bases separated the two germline ends. The CDR3 length is 14 residues. CDR3 region: CASMQGQFGNTIYF. The CDR3 DNA reads TGTGCCAGCATGCAGGGGCAATTCGGAAACACCATATATTTT. Drawing the rest from reference TRBV7-9 and TRBJ1-3, the complete variable domain is DTGVSQNPRHKITKRGQNVTFRCDPISEHNRLYWYRQTLGQGPEFLTYFQNEAQLEKSRLLSDRFSAERPKGSFSTLEIQRTEQGDSAMYLCASMQGQFGNTIYFGEGSWLTVV.

This chain uses TRBV27 with TRBJ2-5; 7 bases match TRBD1. Germline CDR1 MNHEY, CDR2 SMNVEV (reference sequence). J gave up 3 bases and V 5 bases, and 9 bases lay outside the gene matches. CDR3 length equals 15 residues. The CDR3 is CASSLRQGWEETQYF. DNA for the CDR3: TGTGCCAGCAGTCTTAGACAGGGTTGGGAAGAGACCCAGTACTTC.

This clonotype has more than one count but fewer than ten. The gene calls are TRBV12-5 and TRBJ1-1; 7 bases match TRBD1. J lost 6 bases, V lost 5 bases, and 9 bases had no gene match. Germline assignment: CDR1 LGHNT and CDR2 FRNRAP. The CDR3 sequence is 14 residues long. CDR3 DNA sequence: TGTGCTAGTGGTCCGGATACGACAGGGCCTGAAGCTTTCTTT. Its protein is CASGPDTTGPEAFF.

The chain uses TRBV7-9 and TRBJ1-3; weak D call: TRBD1 (6 bases). The CDR3 runs 17 residues. The germline V gene has CDR1 SEHNR and CDR2 FQNEAQ (reference sequence). The germline V and J ends were trimmed by 6 bases and 4 bases, with 22 bases remaining between them. Here the CDR3 DNA reads TGTGCCAGCAGAATGGGGGCCCAGGGCCGCTCCGGAAACACCATATATTTT. Translated: CASRMGAQGRSGNTIYF.

Only a few counts were recorded for this clonotype. This rearrangement joins TRBV29-1 to TRBJ1-3; the match to TRBD1 covers 8 bases. The V gene's germline CDR1 is SQVTM and CDR2 ANQGSEA. The CDR3 is made up of 15 amino acids. Unmatched junction bases numbered 9, after V lost 4 bases and J lost 4 bases. As DNA, the CDR3 is TGCAGCGTTGGGATGACAGGGGATTACGGAAACACCATATATTTT. Its protein product is CSVGMTGDYGNTIYF.